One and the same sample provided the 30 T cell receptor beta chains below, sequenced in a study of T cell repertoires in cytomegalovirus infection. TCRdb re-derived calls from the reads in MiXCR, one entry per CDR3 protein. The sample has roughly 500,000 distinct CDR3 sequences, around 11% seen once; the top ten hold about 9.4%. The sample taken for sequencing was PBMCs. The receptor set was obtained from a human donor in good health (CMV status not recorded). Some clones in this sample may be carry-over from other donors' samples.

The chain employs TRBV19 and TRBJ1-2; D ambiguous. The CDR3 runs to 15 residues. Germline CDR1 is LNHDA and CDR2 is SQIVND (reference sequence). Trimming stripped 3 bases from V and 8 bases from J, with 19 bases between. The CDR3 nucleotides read TGTGCCAGTAGTATCGGCAGCACCCCCAGGCGGGGCTACACCTTC. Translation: CASSIGSTPRRGYTF.

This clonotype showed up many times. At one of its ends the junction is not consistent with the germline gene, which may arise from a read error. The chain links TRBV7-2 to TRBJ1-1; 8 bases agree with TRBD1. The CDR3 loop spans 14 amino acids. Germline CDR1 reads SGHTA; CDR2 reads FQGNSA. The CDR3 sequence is CASSLGQGARPHIF. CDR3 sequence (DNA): TGTGCCAGCAGCTTAGGGCAGGGGGCTAGGCCCCATATTTTT. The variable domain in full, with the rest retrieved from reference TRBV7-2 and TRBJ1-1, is GAGVSQSPSNKVTEKGKDVELRCDPISGHTALYWYRQSLGQGLEFLIYFQGNSAPDKSGLPSDRFSAERTGGSVSTLTIQRTQQEDSAVYLCASSLGQGARPHIFGQGTRLTVV.

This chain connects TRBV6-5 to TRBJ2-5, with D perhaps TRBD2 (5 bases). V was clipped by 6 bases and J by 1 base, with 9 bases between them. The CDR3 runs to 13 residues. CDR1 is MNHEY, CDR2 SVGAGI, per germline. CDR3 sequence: CASRPGIQETQYF. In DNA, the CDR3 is TGTGCCAGCAGACCCGGGATCCAAGAGACCCAGTACTTC.

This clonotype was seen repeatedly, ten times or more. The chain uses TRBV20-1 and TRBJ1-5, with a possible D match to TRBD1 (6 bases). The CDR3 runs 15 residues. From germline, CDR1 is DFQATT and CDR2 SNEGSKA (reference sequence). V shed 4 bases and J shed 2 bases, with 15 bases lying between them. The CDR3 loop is CSAIIRGRGNQPQHF. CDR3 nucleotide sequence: TGCAGTGCTATTATCAGGGGAAGAGGCAATCAGCCCCAGCATTTT.

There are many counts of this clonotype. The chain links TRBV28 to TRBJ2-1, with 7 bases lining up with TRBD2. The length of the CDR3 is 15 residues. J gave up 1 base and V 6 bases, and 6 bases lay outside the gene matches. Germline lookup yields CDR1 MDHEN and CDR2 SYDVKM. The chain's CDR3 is CASSPLASSYNEQFF. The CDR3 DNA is TGTGCCAGCAGCCCACTAGCGTCTTCCTACAATGAGCAGTTCTTC.

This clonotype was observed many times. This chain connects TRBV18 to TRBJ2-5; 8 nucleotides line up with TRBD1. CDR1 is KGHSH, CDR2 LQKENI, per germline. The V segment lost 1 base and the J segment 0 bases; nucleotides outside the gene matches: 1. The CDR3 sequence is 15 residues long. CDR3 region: CASSPLQGDQETQYF. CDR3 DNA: TGTGCCAGCTCACCACTACAGGGGGACCAAGAGACCCAGTACTTC.

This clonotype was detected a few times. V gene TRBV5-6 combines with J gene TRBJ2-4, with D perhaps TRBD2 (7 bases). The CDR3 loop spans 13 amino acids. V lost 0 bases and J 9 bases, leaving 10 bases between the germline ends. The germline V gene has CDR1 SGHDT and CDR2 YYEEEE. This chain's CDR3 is CASSLARGAIQYF. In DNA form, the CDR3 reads TGTGCCAGCAGCTTGGCTCGGGGGGCCATTCAGTACTTC.

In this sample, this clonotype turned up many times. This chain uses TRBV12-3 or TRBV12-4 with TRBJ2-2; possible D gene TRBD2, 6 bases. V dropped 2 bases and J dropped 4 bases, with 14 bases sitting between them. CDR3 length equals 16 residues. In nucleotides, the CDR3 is TGTGCCAGCAGTTTAAACGGGGGATTATCCACCGGGGAGCTGTTTTTT. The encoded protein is CASSLNGGLSTGELFF.

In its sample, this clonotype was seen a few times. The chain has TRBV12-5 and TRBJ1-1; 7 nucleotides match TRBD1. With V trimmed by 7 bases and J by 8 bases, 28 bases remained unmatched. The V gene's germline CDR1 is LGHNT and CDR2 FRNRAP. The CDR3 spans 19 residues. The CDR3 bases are TGTGCTAGTGCCTCGTCCATGGGGAGGGGGCGTGTATCGGCGAAGGAAGCTTTCTTT. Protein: CASASSMGRGRVSAKEAFF.

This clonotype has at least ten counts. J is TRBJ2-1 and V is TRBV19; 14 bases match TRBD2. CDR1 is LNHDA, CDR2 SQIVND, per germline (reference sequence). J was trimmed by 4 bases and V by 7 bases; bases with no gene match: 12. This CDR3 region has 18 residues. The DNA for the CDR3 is TGTGCCAGTATCCCCCCCGGGACTAGCGGGAGTTGGTACAATGAGCAGTTCTTC. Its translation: CASIPPGTSGSWYNEQFF.

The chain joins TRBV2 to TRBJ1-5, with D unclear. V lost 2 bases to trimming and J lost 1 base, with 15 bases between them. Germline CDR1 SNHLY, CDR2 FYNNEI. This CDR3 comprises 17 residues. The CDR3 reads CASSEPLEHRSNQPQHF. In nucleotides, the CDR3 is TGTGCCAGCAGTGAACCCCTCGAACATCGAAGCAATCAGCCCCAGCATTTT.

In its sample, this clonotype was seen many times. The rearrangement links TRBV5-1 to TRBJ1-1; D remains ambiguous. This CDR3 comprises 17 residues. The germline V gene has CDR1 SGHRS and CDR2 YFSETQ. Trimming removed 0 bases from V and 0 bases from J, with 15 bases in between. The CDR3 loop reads CASSLGLDGGLNTEAFF. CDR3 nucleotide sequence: TGCGCCAGCAGCTTGGGTTTAGACGGCGGATTGAACACTGAAGCTTTCTTT.

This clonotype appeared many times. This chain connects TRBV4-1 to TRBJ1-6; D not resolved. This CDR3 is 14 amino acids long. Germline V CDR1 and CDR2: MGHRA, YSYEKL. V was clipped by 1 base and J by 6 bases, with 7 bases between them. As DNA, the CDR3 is TGCGCCAGCAGCCAAGGCCACGCTAATTCACCCCTCCACTTT. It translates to CASSQGHANSPLHF.

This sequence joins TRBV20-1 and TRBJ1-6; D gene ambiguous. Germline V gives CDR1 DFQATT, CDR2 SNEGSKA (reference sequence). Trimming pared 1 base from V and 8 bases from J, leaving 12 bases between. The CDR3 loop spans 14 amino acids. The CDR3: CSARGRTIYSPLHF. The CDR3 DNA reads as TGCAGTGCTAGAGGCAGGACCATATATTCACCCCTCCACTTT.

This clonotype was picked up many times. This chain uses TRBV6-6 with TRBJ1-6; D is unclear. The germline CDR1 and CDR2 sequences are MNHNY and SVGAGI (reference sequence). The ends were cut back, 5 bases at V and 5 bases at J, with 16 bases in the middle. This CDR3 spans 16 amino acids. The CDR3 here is CASSHLSGPDNSPLHF. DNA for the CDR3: TGTGCCAGCAGTCACCTCAGTGGCCCAGATAATTCACCCCTCCACTTT.

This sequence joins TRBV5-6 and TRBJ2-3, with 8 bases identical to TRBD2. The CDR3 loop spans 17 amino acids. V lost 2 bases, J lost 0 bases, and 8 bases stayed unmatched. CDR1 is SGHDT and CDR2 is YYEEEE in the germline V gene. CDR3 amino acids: CASSFLPPSGSTDTQYF. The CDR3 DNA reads TGTGCCAGCAGCTTCCTGCCGCCTAGCGGGAGCACAGATACGCAGTATTTT.

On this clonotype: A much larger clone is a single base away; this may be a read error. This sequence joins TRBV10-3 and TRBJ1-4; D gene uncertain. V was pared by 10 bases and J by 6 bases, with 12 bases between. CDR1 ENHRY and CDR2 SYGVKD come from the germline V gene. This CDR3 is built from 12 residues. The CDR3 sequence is CATGNGYEKLFF. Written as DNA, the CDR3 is TGTGCCACCGGAAACGGCTATGAAAAACTGTTTTTT.

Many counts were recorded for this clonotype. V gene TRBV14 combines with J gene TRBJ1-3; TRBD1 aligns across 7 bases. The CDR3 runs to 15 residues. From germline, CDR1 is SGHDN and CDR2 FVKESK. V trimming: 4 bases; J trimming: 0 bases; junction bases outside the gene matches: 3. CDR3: CASSPQGVSGNTIYF. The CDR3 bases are TGTGCCAGCAGCCCGCAGGGGGTCTCTGGAAACACCATATATTTT.

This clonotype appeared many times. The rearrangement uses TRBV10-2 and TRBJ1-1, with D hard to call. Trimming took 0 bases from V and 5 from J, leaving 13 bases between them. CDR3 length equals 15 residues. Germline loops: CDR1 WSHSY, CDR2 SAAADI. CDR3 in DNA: TGCGCCAGCAGTGAGTCCGCCAGGCAGTGGACTGAAGCTTTCTTT. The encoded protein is CASSESARQWTEAFF.

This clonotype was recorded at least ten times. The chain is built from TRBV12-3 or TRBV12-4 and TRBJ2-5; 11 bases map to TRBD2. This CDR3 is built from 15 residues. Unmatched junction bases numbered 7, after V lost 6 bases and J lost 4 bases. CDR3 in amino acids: CASSYSGRAGETQYF. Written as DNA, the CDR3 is TGTGCCAGCAGCTATAGCGGGAGGGCCGGAGAGACCCAGTACTTC.

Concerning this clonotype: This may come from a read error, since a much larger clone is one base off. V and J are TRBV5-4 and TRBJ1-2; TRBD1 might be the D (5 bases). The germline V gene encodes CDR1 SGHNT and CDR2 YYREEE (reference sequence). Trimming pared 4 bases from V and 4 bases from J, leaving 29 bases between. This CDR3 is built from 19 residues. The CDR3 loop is CASSTWGLRAAAQGYGYTF. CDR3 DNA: TGTGCCAGCAGCACTTGGGGTTTGAGGGCGGCGGCCCAGGGCTATGGCTACACCTTC.

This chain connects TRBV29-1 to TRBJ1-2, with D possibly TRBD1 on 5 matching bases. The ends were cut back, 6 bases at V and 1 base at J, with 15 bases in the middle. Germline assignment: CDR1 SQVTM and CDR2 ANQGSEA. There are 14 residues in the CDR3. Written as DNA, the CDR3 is TGCAGCGTCCCCGACAGATTTGGTAACTATGGCTACACCTTC. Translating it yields CSVPDRFGNYGYTF.

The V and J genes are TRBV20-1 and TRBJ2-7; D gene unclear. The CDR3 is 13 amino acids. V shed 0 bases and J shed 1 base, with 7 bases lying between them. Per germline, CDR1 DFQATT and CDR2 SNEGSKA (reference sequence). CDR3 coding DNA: TGCAGTGCTAGAGATACCGTATCCTACGAGCAGTACTTC. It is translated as CSARDTVSYEQYF.

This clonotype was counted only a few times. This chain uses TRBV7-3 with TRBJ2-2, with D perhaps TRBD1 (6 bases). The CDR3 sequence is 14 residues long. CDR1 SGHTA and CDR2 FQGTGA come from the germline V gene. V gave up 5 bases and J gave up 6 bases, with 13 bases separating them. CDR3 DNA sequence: TGTGCCAGCAGCGTACTACAGGGTTCCGGGGAGCTGTTTTTT. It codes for CASSVLQGSGELFF.

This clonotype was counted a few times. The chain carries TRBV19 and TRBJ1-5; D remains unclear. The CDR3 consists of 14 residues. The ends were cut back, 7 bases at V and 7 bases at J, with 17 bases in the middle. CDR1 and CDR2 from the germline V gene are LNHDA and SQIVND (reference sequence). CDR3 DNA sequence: TGTGCCAGTAAGCCCGCAGGTAACGTCCAGCCCCAGCATTTT. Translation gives CASKPAGNVQPQHF.

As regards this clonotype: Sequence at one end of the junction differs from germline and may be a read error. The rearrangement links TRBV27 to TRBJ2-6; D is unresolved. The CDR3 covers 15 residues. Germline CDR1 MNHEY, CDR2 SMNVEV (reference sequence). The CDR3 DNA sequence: TGTGCCAGCAACTTCCGCTTCTCTGGGACCAACGTCCTGACTTTC. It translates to CASNFRFSGTNVLTF. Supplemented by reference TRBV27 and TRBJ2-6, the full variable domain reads EAQVTQNPRYLITVTGKKLTVTCSQNMNHEYMSWYRQDPGLGLRQIYYSMNVEVTDKGDVPEGYKVSRKEKRNFPLILESPSPNQTSLYFCASNFRFSGTNVLTFGAGSRLTVL.

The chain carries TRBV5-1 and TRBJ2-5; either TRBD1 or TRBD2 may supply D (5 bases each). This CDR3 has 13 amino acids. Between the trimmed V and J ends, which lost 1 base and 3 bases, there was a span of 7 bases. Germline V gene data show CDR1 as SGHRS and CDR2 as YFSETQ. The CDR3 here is CASSLWGKETQYF. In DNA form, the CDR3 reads TGCGCCAGCAGCTTGTGGGGGAAAGAGACCCAGTACTTC.

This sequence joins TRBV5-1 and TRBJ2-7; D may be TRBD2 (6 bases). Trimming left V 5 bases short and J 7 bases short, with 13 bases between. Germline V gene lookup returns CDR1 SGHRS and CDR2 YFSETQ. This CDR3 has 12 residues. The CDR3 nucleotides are TGCGCCAGCAGTCGATCGGAGGGTGAGCAGTACTTC. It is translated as CASSRSEGEQYF.

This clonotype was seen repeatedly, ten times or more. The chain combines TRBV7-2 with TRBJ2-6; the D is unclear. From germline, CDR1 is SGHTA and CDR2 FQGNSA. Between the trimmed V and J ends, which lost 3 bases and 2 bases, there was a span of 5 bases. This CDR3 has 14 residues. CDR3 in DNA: TGTGCCAGCAGCTTCGGAACTGGGGCCAACGTCCTGACTTTC. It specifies CASSFGTGANVLTF.

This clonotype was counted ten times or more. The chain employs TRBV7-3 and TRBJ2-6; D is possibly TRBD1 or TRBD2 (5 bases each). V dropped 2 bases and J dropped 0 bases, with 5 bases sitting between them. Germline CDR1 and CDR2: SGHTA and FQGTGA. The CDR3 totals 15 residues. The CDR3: CASSLGGSGANVLTF. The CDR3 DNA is TGTGCCAGCAGCTTAGGGGGCTCTGGGGCCAACGTCCTGACTTTC.